The 24 T cell receptor beta chains reported below all come from one sample, sequenced in a study of CD8 T cells in Susac syndrome. The authors reverse transcribed about 0.45 to 1 ug RNA with random hexamers. One entry per CDR3 protein results from TCRdb running MiXCR on the immunoSEQ multiplex PCR reads. This sample has tens of thousands of distinct CDR3 sequences; around 93% occur once, and the top ten carry roughly 0.15%. Sequences were obtained from CD4+ T cells from PBMCs. The receptors were sampled from a human donor with Susac syndrome.

This chain uses TRBV6-6 with TRBJ2-5, with TRBD1 identical over 7 bases. Germline CDR1 MNHNY, CDR2 SVGAGI (reference sequence). V lost 2 bases, J lost 5 bases, and 2 bases stayed unmatched. CDR3 length equals 13 residues. The CDR3 DNA sequence: TGTGCCAGCAGTTACGACAGGGATGAGACCCAGTACTTC. Translated: CASSYDRDETQYF.

The chain has TRBV27 and TRBJ1-5; D gene uncertain. CDR1 is MNHEY, CDR2 SMNVEV, per germline (reference sequence). V was cut by 4 bases and J by 5 bases, with 9 bases left in between. The CDR3 sequence is 13 residues long. For the CDR3, the DNA is TGTGCCAGCAGTTGGACGTTAGATCAGCCCCAGCATTTT. It codes for CASSWTLDQPQHF.

The V call is TRBV13, the J call TRBJ2-4; 14 bases align to TRBD2. Germline trimming cut 5 bases from V and 8 bases from J; bases unmatched to any gene: 8. This CDR3 is 16 amino acids long. Looked up from germline, CDR1 is PRHDT and CDR2 is FYEKMQ (reference sequence). CDR3 in DNA: TGTGCCAGCAGCACGATGACTAGCGGGGGGGCCGACATTCAGTACTTC. Protein: CASSTMTSGGADIQYF.

The chain uses TRBV6-2 or TRBV6-3 and TRBJ1-1; 7 nucleotides line up with TRBD1. CDR3 length: 15 amino acids. V shed 2 bases and J 1 base; nucleotides not matched to a gene: 4. Germline-derived CDR1 and CDR2 are MNHEY and SVGEGT. The CDR3 here is CASSYRTGSNTEAFF. CDR3 sequence (DNA): TGTGCCAGCAGTTACAGGACAGGTTCGAACACTGAAGCTTTCTTT.

The rearrangement joins TRBV29-1 to TRBJ1-5; D is possibly TRBD1 (6 bases). CDR1 SQVTM and CDR2 ANQGSEA come from the germline V gene. V lost 4 bases, J lost 2 bases, and 6 bases lay in between. The CDR3 length is 12 residues. The CDR3 sequence: CSVGQGNQPQHF. CDR3 in DNA: TGCAGCGTTGGACAGGGCAATCAGCCCCAGCATTTT. Full variable domain (missing parts from reference TRBV29-1 and TRBJ1-5): SAVISQKPSRDICQRGTSLTIQCQVDSQVTMMFWYRQQPGQSLTLIATANQGSEATYESGFVIDKFPISRPNLTFSTLTVSNMSPEDSSIYLCSVGQGNQPQHFGDGTRLSIL.

The J gene is TRBJ2-3, the V gene TRBV24-1; tentative D call: TRBD1 (5 bases). Germline V lookup: CDR1 KGHDR, CDR2 SFDVKD. V lost 8 bases to trimming and J lost 2 bases, with 13 bases between them. The CDR3 runs 14 residues. The CDR3 here is CATKGPYLTDTQYF. Written as DNA, the CDR3 is TGTGCCACCAAGGGGCCTTACCTCACAGATACGCAGTATTTT.

The chain uses TRBV20-1 and TRBJ1-2; D ambiguous. This CDR3 has 13 amino acids. Germline lookup yields CDR1 DFQATT and CDR2 SNEGSKA (reference sequence). V lost 6 bases and J 7 bases, leaving 18 bases between the germline ends. The CDR3 loop reads CSAKPYGRSGYTF. CDR3 DNA sequence: TGCAGTGCCAAACCCTACGGTAGGAGTGGCTACACCTTC.

The CDR3 loop is CASSLASPNTEAFF. The CDR3 bases are TGTGCCAGCAGCTTAGCCAGCCCGAACACTGAAGCTTTCTTT. The chain employs TRBV7-8 and TRBJ1-1; D is undetermined. Germline CDR1 SGHVS, CDR2 FQNEAQ. V lost 0 bases, J lost 1 base, and 6 bases lay in between. This CDR3 comprises 14 residues.

This chain links TRBV12-3 or TRBV12-4 with TRBJ2-6; D is unresolved. The CDR3 extends over 14 amino acids. Deletions cut 6 bases from V and 0 bases from J, with 6 bases between. The CDR3 region is CASRPHSGANVLTF. The CDR3 region has the DNA TGTGCCAGCAGACCCCACTCTGGGGCCAACGTCCTGACTTTC.

V gene TRBV28 combines with J gene TRBJ1-2; D is ambiguous. The V end was cut by 6 bases, the J end by 0 bases, with 8 bases between. This CDR3 is 13 amino acids long. Germline values: CDR1 MDHEN, CDR2 SYDVKM. The CDR3 region is CASSPQPNYGYTF. The CDR3 coding sequence is TGTGCCAGCAGCCCCCAACCTAACTATGGCTACACCTTC.

The chain couples TRBV7-9 to TRBJ2-2; tentative D call: TRBD1 (6 bases). The CDR3 has 15 residues. CDR1 and CDR2 from the germline V gene are SEHNR and FQNEAQ (reference sequence). Trimming took off 1 base at V and 6 bases at J, with 12 bases between the two ends. CDR3 residues: CASSLEWGQAGELFF. The CDR3 coding sequence is TGTGCCAGCAGCTTAGAATGGGGGCAGGCCGGGGAGCTGTTTTTT.

The chain uses TRBV5-1 and TRBJ2-5; 10 bases map to TRBD2. From germline, CDR1 is SGHRS and CDR2 YFSETQ. V lost 2 bases to trimming and J lost 3 bases; unmatched junction nucleotides: 1. The CDR3 sequence is 14 residues long. The CDR3 sequence: CASSFSGGKETQYF. The CDR3 DNA is TGCGCCAGCAGCTTTAGCGGGGGGAAAGAGACCCAGTACTTC.

V gene TRBV29-1 combines with J gene TRBJ1-1; D is perhaps TRBD1 (5 bases). Per the germline V gene, CDR1 is SQVTM and CDR2 is ANQGSEA. V lost 4 bases and J 7 bases, leaving 16 bases between the germline ends. This CDR3 comprises 13 residues. This CDR3 is CSVAGGVLSEAFF. For the CDR3, the DNA is TGCAGCGTTGCGGGAGGGGTTCTGAGTGAAGCTTTCTTT.

This sequence joins TRBV12-3 or TRBV12-4 and TRBJ2-6, with 7 bases matching TRBD1. V gave up 5 bases and J gave up 2 bases; unmatched junction bases: 6. The CDR3 consists of 16 residues. The CDR3 loop is CASSRHRGAGANVLTF. CDR3 in DNA: TGTGCCAGCAGTAGGCACAGGGGCGCTGGGGCCAACGTCCTGACTTTC.

This sequence joins TRBV7-2 and TRBJ2-3; D remains ambiguous. CDR1 is SGHTA, CDR2 FQGNSA, per germline. The length of the CDR3 is 13 residues. V gave up 3 bases and J gave up 6 bases, with 10 bases separating them. The CDR3 reads CASSFNPSDTQYF. CDR3 in DNA: TGTGCCAGCAGCTTTAATCCGTCGGATACGCAGTATTTT. Based on the CDR3 plus reference TRBV7-2 and TRBJ2-3, the full variable domain is GAGVSQSPSNKVTEKGKDVELRCDPISGHTALYWYRQSLGQGLEFLIYFQGNSAPDKSGLPSDRFSAERTGGSVSTLTIQRTQQEDSAVYLCASSFNPSDTQYFGPGTRLTVL.

The chain's CDR3 is CAWSRRAEAFF. The CDR3 DNA is TGTGCCTGGAGTAGGCGGGCTGAAGCTTTCTTT. V is TRBV30 and J is TRBJ1-1; no reliable D call. The ends were cut back, 2 bases at V and 6 bases at J, with 7 bases in the middle. The CDR3 is 11 residues long. The germline gives CDR1 GTSNPN, CDR2 SVGIG (reference sequence).

The chain recombines TRBV28 with TRBJ1-1; weak D call: TRBD1 (6 bases). V dropped 7 bases and J dropped 13 bases, with 22 bases sitting between them. CDR1 is MDHEN, CDR2 SYDVKM, per germline. CDR3 size: 13 residues. The CDR3 bases are TGTGCCAGCACCTTATGGACAGATTCTGGAGTTTTCTTT. It yields the protein CASTLWTDSGVFF. The full variable domain, rest sourced from reference TRBV28 and TRBJ1-1, is DVKVTQSSRYLVKRTGEKVFLECVQDMDHENMFWYRQDPGLGLRLIYFSYDVKMKEKGDIPEGYSVSREKKERFSLILESASTNQTSMYLCASTLWTDSGVFFGQGTRLTVV.

The chain recombines TRBV7-2 with TRBJ1-5, with 7 bases that match TRBD1. CDR1 and CDR2 (germline): SGHTA, FQGNSA. The CDR3 has 16 amino acids. V lost 4 bases, J lost 3 bases, and 9 bases stayed unmatched. CDR3 DNA sequence: TGTGCCAGCAGCTCACGGACAGGCGCTTCCAATCAGCCCCAGCATTTT. It codes for CASSSRTGASNQPQHF. Combining the CDR3 with reference TRBV7-2 and TRBJ1-5 gives the whole variable domain GAGVSQSPSNKVTEKGKDVELRCDPISGHTALYWYRQSLGQGLEFLIYFQGNSAPDKSGLPSDRFSAERTGGSVSTLTIQRTQQEDSAVYLCASSSRTGASNQPQHFGDGTRLSIL.

V gene TRBV20-1 combines with J gene TRBJ2-7, with TRBD1 as a possible D gene (5 bases). CDR3 length: 12 residues. Between the trimmed V and J ends, which lost 4 bases and 3 bases, there was a span of 10 bases. Germline V gene lookup returns CDR1 DFQATT and CDR2 SNEGSKA (reference sequence). The CDR3 region is CSAMGLYYEQYF. For the CDR3, the DNA is TGCAGTGCTATGGGGCTATACTACGAGCAGTACTTC.

The chain recombines TRBV6-5 with TRBJ1-6; D remains unclear. V was pared by 7 bases and J by 4 bases, with 8 bases between. There are 13 residues in the CDR3. Germline V gene data show CDR1 as MNHEY and CDR2 as SVGAGI. The CDR3 sequence is CASNREYNSPLHF. CDR3 DNA: TGTGCCAGCAATCGGGAGTATAATTCACCCCTCCACTTT.

This chain links TRBV29-1 with TRBJ1-1, with D possibly matching TRBD1 (6 bases). Trimming left V 4 bases short and J 5 bases short, with 14 bases between. The germline gives CDR1 SQVTM, CDR2 ANQGSEA. The CDR3 is 13 amino acids. Written as DNA, the CDR3 is TGCAGCGTTGGGGAGGGGGTTGGGACTGAAGCTTTCTTT. Translating gives CSVGEGVGTEAFF.

The genes are TRBV28 and TRBJ2-7; possible D gene TRBD2, 5 bases. CDR3 length equals 13 residues. V was shortened by 2 bases and J by 3 bases, with 8 bases between the two germline ends. Germline CDR1 MDHEN, CDR2 SYDVKM. The CDR3 spells CASSLGRGYEQYF. In DNA, the CDR3 is TGTGCCAGCAGTTTAGGCCGGGGCTACGAGCAGTACTTC.

This chain uses TRBV20-1 with TRBJ1-2; D might be TRBD1 (5 bases). The CDR3 runs 15 residues. From germline, CDR1 is DFQATT and CDR2 SNEGSKA (reference sequence). Trimming shortened V by 0 bases and J by 6 bases, and 17 bases separated the two germline ends. CDR3 in DNA: TGCAGTGCTAGAGATGCTAGGGGACTTCTTGATGGCTACACCTTC. Its translation is CSARDARGLLDGYTF.

V usage is TRBV4-2 and J usage is TRBJ2-3; TRBD1 matches 9 bases. The germline CDR1 and CDR2 sequences are LGHNA and YNFKEQ. J lost 4 bases, V lost 1 base, and 0 bases had no gene match. The CDR3 runs 14 residues. CDR3 residues: CASSQGDRADTQYF. CDR3 nucleotide sequence: TGTGCCAGCAGCCAAGGGGACAGGGCAGATACGCAGTATTTT.